The source of this T cell receptor beta chain is a study of liver allograft versus peripheral blood T cells. Study overall: Comparing T cell receptor repertoires in transplanted livers with those in recipients' peripheral blood was part of the design. Whole-study results and caveats: Liver allografts reportedly held T cell receptor repertoires unlike those in peripheral blood.

TCRdb independently ran MiXCR on the reads; one entry per CDR3 protein. The sample yields about 7,800 distinct CDR3 sequences, roughly a sixth seen once. V was clipped by 4 bases and J by 8 bases; unmatched bases: 5. The CDR3 runs to 12 residues. The V gene's germline CDR1 is SGDLS and CDR2 YYNGEE. This clonotype was detected only a few times. Its antigen remains unknown. This chain connects TRBV9 to TRBJ1-2; TRBD1 matches 7 bases. The clonotype originates from a human patient who had a liver transplant. Some T cells may be provided by the graft donor. The CDR3 bases are TGTGCCAGCAGCTCGACAGGGCCCGGCTACACCTTC. As protein: CASSSTGPGYTF. The full variable domain, completed using reference TRBV9 and TRBJ1-2, is DSGVTQTPKHLITATGQRVTLRCSPRSGDLSVYWYQQSLDQGLQFLIQYYNGEERAKGNILERFSAQQFPDLHSELNLSSLELGDSALYFCASSSTGPGYTFGSGTRLTVV.